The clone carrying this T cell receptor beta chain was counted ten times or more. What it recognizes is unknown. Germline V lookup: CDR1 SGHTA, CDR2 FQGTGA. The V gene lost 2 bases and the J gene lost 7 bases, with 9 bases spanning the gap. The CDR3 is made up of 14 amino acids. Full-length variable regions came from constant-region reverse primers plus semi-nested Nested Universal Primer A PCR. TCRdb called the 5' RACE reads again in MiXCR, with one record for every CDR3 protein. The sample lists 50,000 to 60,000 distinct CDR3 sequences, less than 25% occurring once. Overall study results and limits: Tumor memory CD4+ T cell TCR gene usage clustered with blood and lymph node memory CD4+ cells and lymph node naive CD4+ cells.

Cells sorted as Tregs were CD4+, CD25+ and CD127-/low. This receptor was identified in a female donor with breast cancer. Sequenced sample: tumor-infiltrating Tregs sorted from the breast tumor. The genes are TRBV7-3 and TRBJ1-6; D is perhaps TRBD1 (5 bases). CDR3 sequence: CASSLEQENSPLHF. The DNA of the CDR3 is TGTGCCAGCAGCTTAGAACAGGAGAATTCACCCCTCCACTTT.